These T cell receptor beta chains were read from a single sample in a study of OX40 agonist ivuxolimab in advanced cancers. The table came from immunoSEQ multiplex PCR; TCRdb's copy has only in-frame clones and leaves some out. The sample has over 60,000 clones; about 91% are singletons. Sample: CD4+ or CD8+ T cells sorted from blood, taken in a trial of the OX40 agonist ivuxolimab. The receptors were gathered from an adult with an advanced solid tumor such as melanoma, head and neck, liver or kidney cancer. Each CDR3 is given with its conserved first and last residue. Each record gives: V gene, D gene, J gene, clone size, CDR3 protein, CDR3 DNA. D genes are given only for firm matches. A clone size is listed for some rows: how often the clone was seen (once, few, many), or a class if it is expanded.

>TRBV10-3|NA|TRBJ2-3|NA
CAISESGPGGTDTQYF
TGTGCCATCAGTGAGTCGGGACCCGGCGGCACAGATACGCAGTATTTT
>TRBV6-1|NA|TRBJ2-1|NA
CASSVPNRDEQFF
TGTGCCAGCAGTGTCCCCAATCGGGATGAGCAGTTCTTC
>TRBV28|NA|TRBJ1-2|NA
CASSKDSYGYTF
TGTGCCAGCAGCAAGGACAGCTATGGCTACACCTTC
>TRBV27|TRBD2|TRBJ2-7|NA
CASSLWTSGRFYEQYF
TGTGCCAGCAGTTTATGGACTAGCGGGAGGTTCTACGAGCAGTACTTC
>TRBV7-9|TRBD1|TRBJ2-7|NA
CASSLSSGGKEEQYF
TGTGCCAGCAGCCTTTCCTCAGGGGGCAAAGAGGAGCAGTACTTC
>TRBV28|NA|TRBJ2-7|NA
CASSPIIYEQYF
TGTGCCAGCAGCCCAATAATTTACGAGCAGTACTTC
>TRBV5-1|NA|TRBJ2-7|once
CASSLDTPEQGYEQYF
TGCGCCAGCAGCTTGGACACTCCAGAACAGGGTTACGAGCAGTACTTC
>TRBV7-9|NA|TRBJ1-6|few
CASAVDGSISPLHF
TGTGCCAGCGCCGTCGACGGGAGTATTTCACCCCTCCACTTT
>TRBV7-2|TRBD2|TRBJ2-5|NA
CASSLVVGGEETQYF
TGTGCCAGCAGCTTAGTAGTGGGAGGGGAAGAGACCCAGTACTTC
>TRBV19|NA|TRBJ1-1|NA
CASSIRGAGTEAFF
TGTGCCAGTAGTATTAGGGGGGCGGGCACTGAAGCTTTCTTT
>TRBV30|NA|TRBJ2-1|NA
CAWSRNNEQFF
TGTGCCTGGAGCCGGAACAATGAGCAGTTCTTC
>TRBV7-2|TRBD1|TRBJ1-2|NA
CASSLLGQGASGGYTF
TGTGCCAGCAGCTTATTGGGACAGGGCGCTTCTGGGGGCTACACCTTC
>TRBV15|TRBD2|TRBJ2-1|NA
CATSRDLSGANNEQFF
TGTGCCACCAGCAGAGATCTTAGCGGGGCAAACAATGAGCAGTTCTTC
>TRBV30|TRBD1|TRBJ1-2|NA
CAWSADRGSGYGYTF
TGTGCCTGGAGTGCCGACAGGGGATCGGGGTATGGCTACACCTTC
>TRBV2|NA|TRBJ1-4|once
CASSLLGNNEKLFF
TGTGCCAGCAGTCTATTAGGAAACAATGAAAAACTGTTTTTT
>TRBV11-2|TRBD1|TRBJ1-1|once
CASSLVDRGTEAFF
TGTGCCAGCAGCTTAGTTGACAGGGGAACTGAAGCTTTCTTT
>TRBV11-3|TRBD1|TRBJ2-7|NA
CASSLDPGQGPHEQYF
TGTGCCAGCAGCTTAGATCCGGGACAGGGTCCCCACGAGCAGTACTTC
>TRBV7-9|NA|TRBJ2-7|NA
CASSLTVYSYEQYF
TGTGCCAGCAGCCTGACAGTGTACTCCTACGAGCAGTACTTC
>TRBV19|NA|TRBJ2-7|NA
CASSVTGYEQYF
TGTGCCAGTAGTGTAACAGGGTACGAGCAGTACTTC
>TRBV19|NA|TRBJ1-5|NA
CASSTLDSNQPQHF
TGTGCCAGTAGTACCTTGGACAGCAATCAGCCCCAGCATTTT
>TRBV28|NA|TRBJ2-7|NA
CASSATWKNYEQYF
TGTGCCAGCAGTGCCACATGGAAAAACTACGAGCAGTACTTC
>TRBV11-2|NA|TRBJ1-1|once
CASSLGDRNTEAFF
TGTGCCAGCAGCTTAGGAGATCGAAACACTGAAGCTTTCTTT
>TRBV28|TRBD1|TRBJ1-2|NA
CASGLDRAPYGYTF
TGTGCCAGCGGGCTAGACAGGGCTCCCTATGGCTACACCTTC
>TRBV5-6|NA|TRBJ2-7|NA
CASSLERGSEQYF
TGTGCCAGCAGCTTGGAGAGAGGTTCCGAGCAGTACTTC
>TRBV11-1|NA|TRBJ2-1|NA
CASSREMGNEQFF
TGTGCCAGCAGTCGGGAGATGGGCAATGAGCAGTTCTTC
>TRBV23-1|NA|TRBJ2-6|NA
CASSLITQQSRANVLTF
TGCGCCAGCAGTTTGATAACGCAACAAAGTCGGGCCAACGTCCTGACTTTC
>TRBV7-9|NA|TRBJ1-6|NA
CASTEGGRGSPLHF
TGTGCCAGCACCGAGGGGGGGCGAGGTTCACCCCTCCACTTT
>TRBV9|TRBD1|TRBJ1-6|NA
CASSGQGASPLHF
TGTGCCAGCAGCGGACAGGGGGCATCACCCCTCCACTTT
>TRBV4-1|TRBD2|TRBJ2-3|NA
CASSPSGGRLAGGPTDTQYF
TGCGCCAGCAGCCCGTCAGGGGGCAGACTAGCGGGGGGGCCGACAGATACGCAGTATTTT
>TRBV5-6|TRBD1|TRBJ1-2|NA
CASSRFGQGTDGYTF
TGTGCCAGCAGCAGATTCGGACAGGGGACTGATGGCTACACCTTC
>TRBV6-5|TRBD1|TRBJ1-2|once
CASSYSVAGGYGYTF
TGTGCCAGCAGTTACTCGGTGGCAGGGGGCTATGGCTACACCTTC
>TRBV7-8|NA|TRBJ2-2|medium-sized
CASSRKMGAGELFF
TGTGCCAGCAGCCGTAAGATGGGGGCCGGGGAGCTGTTTTTT
>TRBV4-2|NA|TRBJ1-2|NA
CASSQDRDYGYTF
TGTGCCAGCAGCCAAGACCGGGACTATGGCTACACCTTC
>TRBV6-1|NA|TRBJ2-1|NA
CASSEVSSDGDEQFF
TGTGCCAGCAGTGAAGTCTCGTCGGATGGGGATGAGCAGTTCTTC
>TRBV6-1|NA|TRBJ2-7|once
CASSEASPTVSYEQYF
TGTGCCAGCAGTGAAGCGAGTCCGACAGTGTCCTACGAGCAGTACTTC
>TRBV2|NA|TRBJ1-6|NA
CASIWTLNSPLHF
TGTGCCAGCATATGGACACTGAATTCACCCCTCCACTTT
>TRBV7-2|TRBD1|TRBJ1-2|NA
CASSLTTGTGYGYTF
TGTGCCAGCAGCCTCACGACAGGGACGGGCTATGGCTACACCTTC
>TRBV28|NA|TRBJ2-3|NA
CASSPPGGTDTQYF
TGTGCCAGCAGTCCCCCGGGGGGCACAGATACGCAGTATTTT
>TRBV12-5|TRBD1|TRBJ2-2|NA
CASGSTGGRNTGELFF
TGTGCTAGTGGTTCTACAGGGGGCCGGAACACCGGGGAGCTGTTTTTT
>TRBV18|NA|TRBJ1-6|NA
CASSPSGPRNSPLHF
TGTGCCAGCTCACCATCAGGGCCTCGGAACTCACCCCTCCACTTT
>TRBV6-1|NA|TRBJ1-5|NA
CASQPHRYSNQPQHF
TGTGCCAGCCAACCCCACAGATATAGCAATCAGCCCCAGCATTTT
>TRBV18|NA|TRBJ2-7|NA
CASSPRRDSLEQYF
TGTGCCAGCTCACCACGCCGGGATTCGCTTGAGCAGTACTTC
>TRBV29-1|TRBD1|TRBJ1-2|NA
CSVEKGQSYGYTF
TGCAGCGTTGAAAAGGGACAGAGCTATGGCTACACCTTC
>TRBV27|NA|TRBJ2-3|NA
CASSLYGTDTQYF
TGTGCCAGCAGTTTATATGGCACAGATACGCAGTATTTT
>TRBV7-2|NA|TRBJ1-2|NA
CASSLLGNYGYTF
TGTGCCAGCAGCTTACTGGGGAACTATGGCTACACCTTC
>TRBV11-2|TRBD1|TRBJ1-2|NA
CASSLDGTDGYTF
TGTGCCAGCAGCTTAGATGGGACAGATGGCTACACCTTC
>TRBV2|NA|TRBJ1-4|once
CASNRQPGKLFF
TGTGCCAGCAATCGACAGCCGGGAAAACTGTTTTTT
>TRBV6-1|TRBD2|TRBJ2-1|NA
CASRWGGSYNEQFF
TGTGCCAGCAGATGGGGCGGGAGCTACAATGAGCAGTTCTTC
>TRBV29-1|NA|TRBJ1-1|NA
CSVEDGRGLNTEAFF
TGCAGCGTTGAGGATGGTCGGGGGCTGAACACTGAAGCTTTCTTT
>TRBV5-4|NA|TRBJ1-4|NA
CASSRHGEKLFF
TGTGCCAGCAGCCGCCACGGTGAAAAACTGTTTTTT
>TRBV19|NA|TRBJ2-2|NA
CASSIVVGFPPGELFF
TGTGCCAGTAGTATAGTGGTAGGGTTCCCCCCCGGGGAGCTGTTTTTT
>TRBV7-2|NA|TRBJ2-7|NA
CASSLVGRGFYEQYF
TGTGCCAGCAGCTTAGTCGGCAGGGGTTTCTACGAGCAGTACTTC